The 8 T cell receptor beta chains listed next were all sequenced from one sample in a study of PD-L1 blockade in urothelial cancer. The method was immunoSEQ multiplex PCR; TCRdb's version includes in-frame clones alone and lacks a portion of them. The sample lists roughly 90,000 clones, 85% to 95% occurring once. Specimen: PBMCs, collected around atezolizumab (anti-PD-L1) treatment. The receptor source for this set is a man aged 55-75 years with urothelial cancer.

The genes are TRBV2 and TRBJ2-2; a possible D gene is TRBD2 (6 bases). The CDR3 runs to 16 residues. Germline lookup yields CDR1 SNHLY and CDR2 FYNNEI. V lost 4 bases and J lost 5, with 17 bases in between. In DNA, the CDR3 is TGTGCCAGCAGTGCCCTTGGGGGGTCGGGTACCGGGGAGCTGTTTTTT. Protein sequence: CASSALGGSGTGELFF.

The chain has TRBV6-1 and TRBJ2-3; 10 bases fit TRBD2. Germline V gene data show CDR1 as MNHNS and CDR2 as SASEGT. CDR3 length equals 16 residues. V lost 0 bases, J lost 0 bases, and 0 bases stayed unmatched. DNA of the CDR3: TGTGCCAGCAGTGAAGCAGCGGGAGGGAGCACAGATACGCAGTATTTT. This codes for CASSEAAGGSTDTQYF.

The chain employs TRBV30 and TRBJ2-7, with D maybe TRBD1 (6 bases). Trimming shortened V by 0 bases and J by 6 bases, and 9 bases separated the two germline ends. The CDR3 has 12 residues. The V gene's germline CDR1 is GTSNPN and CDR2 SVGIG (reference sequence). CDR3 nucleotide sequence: TGTGCCTGGAGTGTCGGCAGGGGCGAGCAGTACTTC. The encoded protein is CAWSVGRGEQYF.

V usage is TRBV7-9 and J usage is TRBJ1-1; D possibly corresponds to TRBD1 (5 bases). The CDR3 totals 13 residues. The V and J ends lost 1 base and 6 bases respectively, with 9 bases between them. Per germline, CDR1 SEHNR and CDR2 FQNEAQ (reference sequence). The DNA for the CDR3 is TGTGCCAGCAGCTTAGGGGGCAACGCTGAAGCTTTCTTT. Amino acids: CASSLGGNAEAFF. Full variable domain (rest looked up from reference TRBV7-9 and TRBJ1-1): DTGVSQNPRHKITKRGQNVTFRCDPISEHNRLYWYRQTLGQGPEFLTYFQNEAQLEKSRLLSDRFSAERPKGSFSTLEIQRTEQGDSAMYLCASSLGGNAEAFFGQGTRLTVV.

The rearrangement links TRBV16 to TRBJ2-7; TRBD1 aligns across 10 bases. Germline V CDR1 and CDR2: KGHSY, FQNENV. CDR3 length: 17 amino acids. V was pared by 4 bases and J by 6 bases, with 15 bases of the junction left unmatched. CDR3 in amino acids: CASSPSEGDRGISEQYF. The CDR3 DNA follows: TGTGCCAGCAGCCCTTCAGAAGGGGACAGGGGAATTTCCGAGCAGTACTTC. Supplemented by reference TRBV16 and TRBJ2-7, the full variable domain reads GEEVAQTPKHLVRGEGQKAKLYCAPIKGHSYVFWYQQVLKNEFKFLISFQNENVFDETGMPKERFSAKCLPNSPCSLEIQATKLEDSAVYFCASSPSEGDRGISEQYFGPGTRLTVT.

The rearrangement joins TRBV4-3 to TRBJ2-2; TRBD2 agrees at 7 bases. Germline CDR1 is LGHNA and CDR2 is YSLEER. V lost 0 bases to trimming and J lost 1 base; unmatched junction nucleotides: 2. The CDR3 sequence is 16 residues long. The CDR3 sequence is CASSQEGGQNTGELFF. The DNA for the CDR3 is TGCGCCAGCAGCCAAGAGGGAGGGCAGAACACCGGGGAGCTGTTTTTT.

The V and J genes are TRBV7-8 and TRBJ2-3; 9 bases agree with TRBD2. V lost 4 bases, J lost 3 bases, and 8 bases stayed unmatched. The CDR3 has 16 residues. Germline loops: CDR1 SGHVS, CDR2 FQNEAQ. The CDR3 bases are TGTGCCAGCAGCTCGGTGGCTAGCGGGGCGACAGATACGCAGTATTTT. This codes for CASSSVASGATDTQYF.

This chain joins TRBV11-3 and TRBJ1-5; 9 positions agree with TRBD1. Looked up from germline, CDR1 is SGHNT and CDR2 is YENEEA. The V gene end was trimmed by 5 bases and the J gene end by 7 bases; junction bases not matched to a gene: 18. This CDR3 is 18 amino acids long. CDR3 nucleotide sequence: TGTGCCAGCAGCACGCTTCATCGGAGCCGGGACAGGGAACAGCCCCAGCATTTT. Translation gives CASSTLHRSRDREQPQHF.